A single sample is the source of the 24 T cell receptor beta chains below, sequenced in a study of cytomegalovirus exposure and HLA in healthy donors. This PCR relied on a set of 60 Vbeta primers and 13 Jbeta primers. Assay used: immunoSEQ multiplex PCR; TCRdb lists only in-frame clones, some missing. Among about 110,000 clones listed, about 80% were seen once. Sample: PBMCs. The receptors come from a woman aged 18-29 years in good health and CMV-seropositive.

As DNA, the CDR3 is TGTGCCAGCAGCGTATACGGGTCGGGGACCCAGTACTTC. Protein product: CASSVYGSGTQYF. The J gene is TRBJ2-5, the V gene TRBV9; D ambiguous. The CDR3 has 13 amino acids. Germline CDR1 is SGDLS and CDR2 is YYNGEE. Trimming cost V 1 base and J 7 bases, with 11 bases left between them.

V and J are TRBV4-2 and TRBJ2-5, with D possibly matching TRBD2 (5 bases). Trimming cost V 0 bases and J 7 bases, with 6 bases left between them. CDR3 length: 12 amino acids. Per germline, CDR1 LGHNA and CDR2 YNFKEQ. The CDR3 DNA follows: TGTGCCAGCAGCCAAGATGAGGGGACCCAGTACTTC. It yields the protein CASSQDEGTQYF.

This clone was seen only once. This sequence joins TRBV19 and TRBJ1-1, with TRBD1 matching over 11 bases. V was clipped by 5 bases and J by 6 bases; unmatched bases: 14. Looked up from germline, CDR1 is LNHDA and CDR2 is SQIVND (reference sequence). CDR3 length equals 17 residues. The CDR3 loop reads CASSLIPGQGVTAEAFF. CDR3 nucleotides: TGTGCCAGTAGTCTCATTCCGGGACAGGGGGTAACCGCTGAAGCTTTCTTT.

This chain links TRBV4-1 with TRBJ2-1; 8 bases are shared with TRBD2. This CDR3 has 19 residues. Per the germline V gene, CDR1 is MGHRA and CDR2 is YSYEKL. V was pared by 1 base and J by 4 bases, with 15 bases of the junction left unmatched. CDR3 in amino acids: CASSQGAAPGREVYNEQFF. The CDR3 DNA reads as TGCGCCAGCAGCCAAGGGGCCGCTCCAGGGCGGGAGGTTTACAATGAGCAGTTCTTC.

J is TRBJ2-7 and V is TRBV12-5, with a tentative D call TRBD2 (5 bases). The V and J ends lost 3 bases and 4 bases respectively, with 16 bases between them. In germline, CDR1 is LGHNT, CDR2 FRNRAP. The CDR3 runs 15 residues. Here the CDR3 reads CASGFGDAARYEQYF. The CDR3 DNA reads as TGTGCTAGTGGTTTCGGGGATGCCGCTAGGTACGAGCAGTACTTC.

The chain uses TRBV5-4 and TRBJ2-7, with 11 bases aligning to TRBD2. The length of the CDR3 is 16 residues. J was trimmed by 3 bases and V by 4 bases; bases with no gene match: 9. Germline CDR1 SGHNT, CDR2 YYREEE (reference sequence). The CDR3 DNA sequence: TGTGCCAGCAGCCCCCAACTAGCGGGAGTTATCTACGAGCAGTACTTC. It yields the protein CASSPQLAGVIYEQYF.

The J gene is TRBJ2-7, the V gene TRBV2; the D gene is possibly TRBD2 (6 bases). Germline V gene sequence: CDR1 SNHLY, CDR2 FYNNEI. The V end lost 3 bases, the J end lost 2 bases, and 11 bases lay between the germline ends. CDR3 size: 14 residues. The CDR3 DNA is TGTGCCAGCAGTGAGGGACTCACCCCCTACGAGCAGTACTTC. Translating it yields CASSEGLTPYEQYF.

The V call is TRBV14, the J call TRBJ1-3; tentative D call: TRBD1 (6 bases). The CDR3 covers 16 residues. Per germline, CDR1 SGHDN and CDR2 FVKESK. V was trimmed by 0 bases and J by 2 bases, leaving 11 bases between them. CDR3 in amino acids: CASSQDQGQAGNTIYF. The CDR3 region has the DNA TGTGCCAGCAGCCAAGATCAGGGACAAGCTGGAAACACCATATATTTT.

This sequence joins TRBV28 and TRBJ2-1; D may be TRBD2 (6 bases). The CDR3 sequence is 15 residues long. Germline values: CDR1 MDHEN, CDR2 SYDVKM. Trimming removed 3 bases from V and 3 bases from J, with 12 bases in between. Here the CDR3 reads CASSLETSFYNEQFF. The CDR3 nucleotides are TGTGCCAGCAGTTTGGAGACTAGTTTCTACAATGAGCAGTTCTTC.

This chain connects TRBV2 to TRBJ1-2, with TRBD1 matching over 10 bases. CDR3 length: 15 amino acids. CDR1 is SNHLY and CDR2 is FYNNEI in the germline V gene. Trimming took 3 bases from V and 6 from J; bases not matched to a gene: 7. The DNA of the CDR3 is TGTGCCAGCAGTGACCCGGGACAGGGGTACGATGGCTACACCTTC. Translation gives CASSDPGQGYDGYTF.

The chain employs TRBV7-3 and TRBJ1-1; TRBD1 matches at 7 bases. Germline V CDR1 and CDR2: SGHTA, FQGTGA. This CDR3 has 15 residues. J was trimmed by 3 bases and V by 5 bases; bases with no gene match: 9. This chain's CDR3 is CASSPSGDRDTEAFF. The CDR3 nucleotides read TGTGCCAGCAGCCCTAGTGGCGACAGGGACACTGAAGCTTTCTTT.

The V call is TRBV7-3, the J call TRBJ1-1; 7 positions agree with TRBD1. The J segment lost 6 bases and the V segment lost 5 bases, leaving 6 bases of the junction unmatched. Looked up from germline, CDR1 is SGHTA and CDR2 is FQGTGA. There are 13 residues in the CDR3. This CDR3 reads CASSATGSAEAFF. CDR3 bases: TGTGCCAGCAGCGCGACAGGGTCGGCTGAAGCTTTCTTT.

The rearrangement uses TRBV11-2 and TRBJ2-3, with D possibly matching TRBD2 (6 bases). V was trimmed by 5 bases and J by 6 bases, leaving 21 bases between them. The CDR3 covers 16 residues. From germline, CDR1 is SGHAT and CDR2 FQNNGV. The CDR3 region is CASSLWGDAGRDTQYF. The CDR3 DNA follows: TGTGCCAGCAGCCTGTGGGGGGACGCCGGCCGCGATACGCAGTATTTT.

This chain uses TRBV27 with TRBJ1-1; D remains ambiguous. Germline V gene sequence: CDR1 MNHEY, CDR2 SMNVEV (reference sequence). There are 15 residues in the CDR3. The ends were cut back, 0 bases at V and 4 bases at J, with 12 bases in the middle. In DNA form, the CDR3 reads TGTGCCAGCAGTTTATCGATTGAGGGTCCCACTGAAGCTTTCTTT. Its translation is CASSLSIEGPTEAFF.

Only one count was recorded for this clone. The gene calls are TRBV15 and TRBJ1-4; D might be TRBD1 (5 bases). The CDR3 is 16 residues long. The V end lost 1 base, the J end lost 8 bases, and 17 bases lay between the germline ends. From germline, CDR1 is LNHNV and CDR2 YYDKDF (reference sequence). CDR3 region: CATSRAPSLGGEKLFF. The CDR3 DNA sequence: TGTGCCACCAGCAGAGCTCCCTCATTGGGGGGGGAAAAACTGTTTTTT.

This chain joins TRBV5-1 and TRBJ2-2; no firm D call. The V gene's germline CDR1 is SGHRS and CDR2 YFSETQ. V was clipped by 5 bases and J by 5 bases, with 10 bases between them. There are 13 residues in the CDR3. The CDR3 nucleotides are TGCGCCAGCAGTTCGACTCCTACCGGGGAGCTGTTTTTT. Translated: CASSSTPTGELFF.

Details on this clone: The same CDR3 arises from other DNA sequences in this sample as well. V is TRBV7-2 and J is TRBJ2-3, with 14 nucleotides matching TRBD2. Germline values: CDR1 SGHTA, CDR2 FQGNSA. V was pared by 5 bases and J by 6 bases, with 10 bases of the junction left unmatched. There are 17 residues in the CDR3. CDR3 in amino acids: CASSPRLAGGPGDTQYF. CDR3 coding DNA: TGTGCCAGCAGCCCCCGACTAGCGGGGGGGCCAGGGGATACGCAGTATTTT.

This clone has just one count. J is TRBJ1-2 and V is TRBV10-3; tentative D call: TRBD1 (6 bases). V was shortened by 3 bases and J by 5 bases, with 7 bases between the two germline ends. CDR3 size: 12 residues. The germline gives CDR1 ENHRY, CDR2 SYGVKD. CDR3 in amino acids: CAISEQGYGYTF. The DNA for the CDR3 is TGTGCCATCAGTGAACAGGGATATGGCTACACCTTC.

This clone was observed a handful of times. V and J are TRBV27 and TRBJ2-1; tentative D call: TRBD1 (5 bases). The V gene's germline CDR1 is MNHEY and CDR2 SMNVEV (reference sequence). The ends were cut back, 4 bases at V and 9 bases at J, with 19 bases in the middle. The CDR3 is 15 amino acids. The CDR3 nucleotides are TGTGCCAGCAGTTCAAATAAGGGCGACAGAGGTGAGCAGTTCTTC. The encoded protein is CASSSNKGDRGEQFF.

This clone appeared a single time. The rearrangement joins TRBV27 to TRBJ2-5; 7 nucleotides align to TRBD2. The ends lost 8 bases at V and 1 base at J; junction bases unmatched: 1. Germline loops: CDR1 MNHEY, CDR2 SMNVEV (reference sequence). This CDR3 is 12 amino acids long. DNA for the CDR3: TGTGCCAGCGGGAGGGCCCAAGAGACCCAGTACTTC. It is translated as CASGRAQETQYF.

V usage is TRBV5-1 and J usage is TRBJ2-1, with 12 bases that match TRBD2. This CDR3 spans 16 amino acids. V was clipped by 3 bases and J by 2 bases; unmatched bases: 3. Germline V gene data show CDR1 as SGHRS and CDR2 as YFSETQ. The DNA for the CDR3 is TGCGCCAGCAGCTCAGGACTAGCGGGACCCTACAATGAGCAGTTCTTC. It specifies CASSSGLAGPYNEQFF. Together with reference TRBV5-1 and TRBJ2-1, the CDR3 gives the full variable domain: KAGVTQTPRYLIKTRGQQVTLSCSPISGHRSVSWYQQTPGQGLQFLFEYFSETQRNKGNFPGRFSGRQFSNSRSEMNVSTLELGDSALYLCASSSGLAGPYNEQFFGPGTRLTVL.

This chain joins TRBV7-9 and TRBJ2-1; D is unclear. Per the germline V gene, CDR1 is SEHNR and CDR2 is FQNEAQ (reference sequence). The CDR3 contains 14 residues. Trimming shortened V by 5 bases and J by 5 bases, and 13 bases separated the two germline ends. CDR3 amino acids: CASSRVTQDNEQFF. CDR3 nucleotides: TGTGCCAGCAGCCGTGTCACGCAGGACAATGAGCAGTTCTTC.

V and J are TRBV2 and TRBJ2-3; no firm D call. CDR3 length equals 12 residues. Trimming shortened V by 5 bases and J by 0 bases, and 3 bases separated the two germline ends. From germline, CDR1 is SNHLY and CDR2 FYNNEI. The CDR3 is CASSSSTDTQYF. CDR3 coding DNA: TGTGCCAGCAGTAGCAGCACAGATACGCAGTATTTT. The variable domain in full, completed from reference TRBV2 and TRBJ2-3, reads EPEVTQTPSHQVTQMGQEVILRCVPISNHLYFYWYRQILGQKVEFLVSFYNNEISEKSEIFDDQFSVERPDGSNFTLKIRSTKLEDSAMYFCASSSSTDTQYFGPGTRLTVL.

V usage is TRBV5-1 and J usage is TRBJ1-2; 9 bases line up with TRBD1. CDR1 is SGHRS, CDR2 YFSETQ, per germline. J gave up 6 bases and V 2 bases, and 5 bases lay outside the gene matches. CDR3 length equals 14 residues. CDR3 DNA: TGCGCCAGCAGCTTAAGACAGGGGGGAGATGGCTACACCTTC. Protein sequence: CASSLRQGGDGYTF.